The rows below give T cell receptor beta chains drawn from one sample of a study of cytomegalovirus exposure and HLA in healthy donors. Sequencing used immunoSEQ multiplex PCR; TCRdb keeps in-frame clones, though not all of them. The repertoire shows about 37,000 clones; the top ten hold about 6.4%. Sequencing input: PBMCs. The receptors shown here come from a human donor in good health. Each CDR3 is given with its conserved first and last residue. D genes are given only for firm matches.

CDR3aa: CATSSQGAYGYTF; CDR3nt: TGTGCCACCAGCAGCCAGGGGGCCTATGGCTACACCTTC; v_gene: TRBV15; d_gene: TRBD1; j_gene: TRBJ1-2
CDR3aa: CASSAYVQPQHF; CDR3nt: TGTGCCAGCAGTGCTTATGTTCAGCCCCAGCATTTT; v_gene: TRBV6-1; d_gene: NA; j_gene: TRBJ1-5
CDR3aa: CASSTRQRNWNEQYF; CDR3nt: TGTGCCAGCAGTACCAGACAGAGGAACTGGAACGAGCAGTACTTC; v_gene: TRBV6-1; d_gene: NA; j_gene: TRBJ2-7
CDR3aa: CASSWDRIMETQYF; CDR3nt: TGCGCCAGCAGCTGGGACAGGATAATGGAGACCCAGTACTTC; v_gene: TRBV5-1; d_gene: TRBD1; j_gene: TRBJ2-5
CDR3aa: CASSPPAAITEAFF; CDR3nt: TGTGCCAGCTCACCCCCCGCTGCGATAACTGAAGCTTTCTTT; v_gene: TRBV18; d_gene: NA; j_gene: TRBJ1-1
CDR3aa: CASSQVDEGLYNEQFF; CDR3nt: TGCGCCAGCAGCCAAGTAGATGAGGGACTTTACAATGAGCAGTTCTTC; v_gene: TRBV4-1; d_gene: NA; j_gene: TRBJ2-1
CDR3aa: CASSQGPRGGPYNEQFF; CDR3nt: TGCGCCAGCAGCCAAGGTCCTCGGGGGGGCCCCTACAATGAGCAGTTCTTC; v_gene: TRBV4-1; d_gene: TRBD2; j_gene: TRBJ2-1
CDR3aa: CASSRTDANEKLFF; CDR3nt: TGCGCCAGCAGCCGGACAGATGCTAATGAAAAACTGTTTTTT; v_gene: TRBV4-1; d_gene: NA; j_gene: TRBJ1-4
CDR3aa: CATLQARTGAEQYF; CDR3nt: TGTGCCACCCTTCAGGCCCGGACAGGGGCCGAGCAGTACTTC; v_gene: TRBV10-3; d_gene: TRBD1; j_gene: TRBJ2-7
CDR3aa: CASSDQDRDGYTF; CDR3nt: TGTGCCAGCAGTGACCAAGACAGGGACGGCTACACCTTC; v_gene: TRBV6-1; d_gene: TRBD1; j_gene: TRBJ1-2
CDR3aa: CAWNKGTAAYEQYF; CDR3nt: TGTGCCTGGAATAAGGGGACAGCTGCCTACGAGCAGTACTTC; v_gene: TRBV30; d_gene: TRBD1; j_gene: TRBJ2-7
CDR3aa: CASSLDSWGGLQETQYF; CDR3nt: TGTGCCAGCAGCTTAGATTCCTGGGGGGGCCTCCAAGAGACCCAGTACTTC; v_gene: TRBV11-2; d_gene: NA; j_gene: TRBJ2-5
CDR3aa: CASSRNRGQETQYF; CDR3nt: TGTGCCAGCTCTCGAAACAGGGGGCAAGAGACCCAGTACTTC; v_gene: TRBV18; d_gene: TRBD1; j_gene: TRBJ2-5
CDR3aa: CASSLGEVGAFF; CDR3nt: TGTGCCAGCAGCTTAGGGGAGGTGGGAGCTTTCTTT; v_gene: TRBV7-9; d_gene: NA; j_gene: TRBJ1-1
CDR3aa: CASSPGVAGNTIYF; CDR3nt: TGCGCCAGCAGTCCCGGGGTAGCCGGAAACACCATATATTTT; v_gene: TRBV5-1; d_gene: NA; j_gene: TRBJ1-3
CDR3aa: CAWSVGAGAEQYF; CDR3nt: TGTGCCTGGAGTGTAGGGGCAGGGGCCGAGCAGTACTTC; v_gene: TRBV30; d_gene: NA; j_gene: TRBJ2-7
CDR3aa: CATSSPRGGGSPLHF; CDR3nt: TGTGCCACCAGCTCCCCTAGGGGGGGTGGTTCACCCCTCCACTTT; v_gene: TRBV15; d_gene: NA; j_gene: TRBJ1-6
CDR3aa: CATREGWTEAFF; CDR3nt: TGTGCCACCAGGGAGGGATGGACTGAAGCTTTCTTT; v_gene: TRBV19; d_gene: NA; j_gene: TRBJ1-1
CDR3aa: CASSLQQETQYF; CDR3nt: TGTGCCAGCAGTTTACAACAAGAGACCCAGTACTTC; v_gene: TRBV28; d_gene: NA; j_gene: TRBJ2-5
CDR3aa: CASSWTSDSSYNEQFF; CDR3nt: TGCGCCAGCAGTTGGACTAGCGATAGCTCCTACAATGAGCAGTTCTTC; v_gene: TRBV5-1; d_gene: TRBD2; j_gene: TRBJ2-1